This T cell receptor (beta chain) was obtained from a study of cytomegalovirus exposure and HLA in healthy donors. Study-wide context: Among around 180 million T cells, an earlier analysis found about 100 million unique TCR beta sequences. Overall study findings and caveats: With further analysis later on, most CMV-associated TCR beta chains appeared HLA-restricted. Both high specificity and high sensitivity reportedly marked the classifier's diagnosis of cytomegalovirus status.

The PCR made use of 60 Vbeta and 13 Jbeta primers. Data came from immunoSEQ multiplex PCR; TCRdb stores just in-frame clones and leaves some out. The sample consists of some 88,000 clones, 63% of them appearing once. This CDR3 spans 15 amino acids. The V gene's germline CDR1 is MNHEY and CDR2 SMNVEV (reference sequence). V was cut by 5 bases and J by 0 bases, with 10 bases left in between. Comments on this clone: Its antigen is currently unknown.

The receptor was isolated from a woman aged 30 to 39 in good health and CMV-seronegative. The source material was PBMCs. The chain couples TRBV27 to TRBJ1-4, with TRBD1 as a possible D gene (6 bases). In DNA, the CDR3 is TGTGCCAGCAGTCCCAGGGGAGCAACTAATGAAAAACTGTTTTTT. Its protein product is CASSPRGATNEKLFF.